This T cell receptor beta chain was recovered during a study of PD-1 blockade in classical Hodgkin lymphoma. The CDR3 loop spans 15 amino acids. V dropped 5 bases and J dropped 2; count of bases not matched to a gene: 6. From germline, CDR1 is SGHVS and CDR2 FNYEAQ. Each patient experienced a relapse that followed autologous stem cell transplantation, and brentuximab vedotin exposure varied. TCRdb's table, derived via immunoSEQ multiplex PCR, lists solely in-frame clones and lacks some. The sample has about 24,000 clones, almost 70% seen once. Only one count was recorded for this clone. Sample: peripheral blood mononuclear cells (PBMCs), taken at baseline. The chain uses TRBV7-6 and TRBJ2-3; TRBD2 agrees at 8 bases. The sequence was obtained from a human donor with classical Hodgkin lymphoma. The CDR3 here is CASSRTSGTTDTQYF. CDR3 DNA: TGTGCCAGCAGCCGCACTAGCGGAACCACAGATACGCAGTATTTT.